The present TCR beta chain was sequenced within a study of blood T cell repertoires in COVID-19. Measured with immunoSEQ multiplex PCR; TCRdb has only the in-frame clones, and not every one. The table includes 120,000 or so clones, about 85% detected once. The CDR3 is made up of 15 amino acids. The chain employs TRBV21-1 and TRBJ2-7; TRBD2 is the table's D call, not checked against the DNA. TRBV21-1 counts as a pseudogene. The TCR sequence derives from a human donor in a cohort sampled during active COVID-19. Sequences were obtained from peripheral blood. The CDR3 is CASSKVGGLSYEQYF. DNA for the CDR3: TGTGCCAGCAGCAAGGTGGGAGGGTTATCCTACGAGCAGTACTTC.